Below are 30 T cell receptor beta chains sequenced from a single sample in a study of T cell changes during pregnancy in multiple sclerosis. Here immunoSEQ multiplex PCR was the method, and the copy in TCRdb shows in-frame clones only, minus some. Among tens of thousands of clones, about 91% were seen once, and the ten largest hold 0.5%. Sequencing used CD4+ T cells from peripheral blood mononuclear cells, obtained in the second trimester of pregnancy. Receptor source: a female donor in good health, enrolled as a control in a pregnancy study.

The rearrangement uses TRBV28 and TRBJ1-5; 7 bases line up with TRBD1. V lost 6 bases, J lost 10 bases, and 15 bases stayed unmatched. The CDR3 loop spans 15 amino acids. Per the germline V gene, CDR1 is MDHEN and CDR2 is SYDVKM. Here the CDR3 reads CASSEPTGQSPPQHF. In nucleotides, the CDR3 is TGTGCCAGCAGCGAGCCTACGGGACAGAGTCCCCCCCAGCATTTT.

The gene calls are TRBV19 and TRBJ2-6; 7 nucleotides line up with TRBD1. This CDR3 comprises 16 residues. From germline, CDR1 is LNHDA and CDR2 SQIVND (reference sequence). V trimming: 10 bases; J trimming: 1 base; junction bases outside the gene matches: 10. As DNA, the CDR3 is TGTGCCACCAATTCAGGGGACAGTTCTGGGGCCAACGTCCTGACTTTC. Its protein is CATNSGDSSGANVLTF.

In its sample, this clone was seen once. This chain joins TRBV25-1 and TRBJ2-6; 7 positions match TRBD2. This CDR3 is 15 amino acids long. Looked up from germline, CDR1 is MGHDK and CDR2 is SYGVNS. Germline trimming cut 3 bases from V and 2 bases from J; bases unmatched to any gene: 1. For the CDR3, the DNA is TGTGCCAGCAGTGACCTAGCGGCTGGGGCCAACGTCCTGACTTTC. This codes for CASSDLAAGANVLTF.

V and J are TRBV7-2 and TRBJ1-1; D is unresolved. Trimming left V 5 bases short and J 6 bases short, with 13 bases between. Germline V CDR1 and CDR2: SGHTA, FQGNSA. The CDR3 consists of 13 residues. In nucleotides, the CDR3 is TGTGCCAGCAGCCGAACGGGCGGGTCTGAAGCTTTCTTT. Its protein is CASSRTGGSEAFF.

The chain has TRBV6-6 and TRBJ1-6, with D maybe TRBD1 (6 bases). Germline CDR1 reads MNHNY; CDR2 reads SVGAGI (reference sequence). V shed 4 bases and J shed 6 bases, with 13 bases lying between them. The CDR3 extends over 15 amino acids. Written as DNA, the CDR3 is TGTGCCAGCAGTTCCCGACAAGGGGGTAATTCACCCCTCCACTTT. This translates into CASSSRQGGNSPLHF.

The rearrangement uses TRBV9 and TRBJ2-1; 10 bases match TRBD2. The junction had 13 bases not matched to a gene; V was cut back by 4 bases and J by 6 bases. Germline V lookup: CDR1 SGDLS, CDR2 YYNGEE. CDR3 length: 17 amino acids. CDR3 DNA sequence: TGTGCCAGCAGCACTCCATTACTAGCGGGACCGGCCAATGAGCAGTTCTTC. This encodes CASSTPLLAGPANEQFF.

The chain combines TRBV7-2 with TRBJ2-3; 10 bases are a match to TRBD2. The CDR3 length is 17 residues. V lost 0 bases and J lost 5; bases outside the gene matches: 8. Germline values: CDR1 SGHTA, CDR2 FQGNSA. The CDR3 coding sequence is TGTGCCAGCAGCTTAGCCCTCACTAGCGGGGTAATAGATACGCAGTATTTT. Protein: CASSLALTSGVIDTQYF.

The rearrangement uses TRBV10-3 and TRBJ1-3, with D unclear. Trimming shortened V by 8 bases and J by 4 bases, and 9 bases separated the two germline ends. The CDR3 spans 12 residues. Germline CDR1 ENHRY, CDR2 SYGVKD. CDR3 nucleotides: TGTGCCATCGGGTCGGAGGGAAACACCATATATTTT. This sequence encodes CAIGSEGNTIYF.

The chain employs TRBV7-9 and TRBJ2-7; D possibly corresponds to TRBD2 (5 bases). Trimming pared 2 bases from V and 7 bases from J, leaving 21 bases between. The CDR3 is made up of 16 amino acids. Germline values: CDR1 SEHNR, CDR2 FQNEAQ (reference sequence). CDR3 protein: CASSLSTRTRGEEQYF. CDR3 in DNA: TGTGCCAGCAGCTTATCTACCAGGACCCGGGGAGAGGAGCAGTACTTC.

The rearrangement links TRBV19 to TRBJ2-6, with 15 nucleotides matching TRBD2. The CDR3 spans 21 residues. The junction had 9 bases not matched to a gene; V was cut back by 1 base and J by 2 bases. Germline CDR1 reads LNHDA; CDR2 reads SQIVND (reference sequence). The CDR3 nucleotides read TGTGCCAGTAGTATAGGGCTACGGGGACTAGCGGGAGGAGCTGGGGCCAACGTCCTGACTTTC. Translated, it gives CASSIGLRGLAGGAGANVLTF.

The chain employs TRBV6-6 and TRBJ1-4; D is undetermined. Per the germline V gene, CDR1 is MNHNY and CDR2 is SVGAGI (reference sequence). Trimming removed 4 bases from V and 7 bases from J, with 16 bases in between. The CDR3 loop spans 15 amino acids. CDR3 sequence reads: CASSSREGASEKLFF. The CDR3 nucleotides read TGTGCCAGCAGTTCGAGAGAGGGCGCGAGTGAAAAACTGTTTTTT.

The chain employs TRBV19 and TRBJ1-3; D ambiguous. The V end lost 10 bases, the J end lost 4 bases, and 14 bases lay between the germline ends. Germline V gives CDR1 LNHDA, CDR2 SQIVND (reference sequence). The CDR3 runs to 13 residues. CDR3 amino acids: CATEERQGNTIYF. The CDR3 region has the DNA TGTGCCACCGAAGAGCGCCAAGGAAACACCATATATTTT.

This clone has more than one count but fewer than ten. This sequence joins TRBV9 and TRBJ1-1, with no clear D. From germline, CDR1 is SGDLS and CDR2 YYNGEE. With 4 bases removed from V and 0 bases from J, the gap between germline ends came to 7 bases. The CDR3 totals 13 residues. The CDR3 protein is CASSLSMNTEAFF. Written as DNA, the CDR3 is TGTGCCAGCAGCCTTTCTATGAACACTGAAGCTTTCTTT. Supplemented by reference TRBV9 and TRBJ1-1, the full variable domain reads DSGVTQTPKHLITATGQRVTLRCSPRSGDLSVYWYQQSLDQGLQFLIQYYNGEERAKGNILERFSAQQFPDLHSELNLSSLELGDSALYFCASSLSMNTEAFFGQGTRLTVV.

The chain links TRBV11-2 to TRBJ2-7; 10 positions agree with TRBD2. The length of the CDR3 is 14 residues. With 5 bases clipped from V and 9 bases from J, the junction kept 10 bases outside the gene matches. The V gene's germline CDR1 is SGHAT and CDR2 FQNNGV. As DNA, the CDR3 is TGTGCCAGCAGCCCCGGGACTAGCGCCTTTTTGCAGTACTTC. This encodes CASSPGTSAFLQYF.

V and J are TRBV7-3 and TRBJ1-1; no clear D gene. This CDR3 has 14 amino acids. V was cut by 5 bases and J by 4 bases, with 14 bases left in between. Germline V gene lookup returns CDR1 SGHTA and CDR2 FQGTGA. For the CDR3, the DNA is TGTGCCAGCAGCCCATACGGGGTGGCCACTGAAGCTTTCTTT. Translated, it gives CASSPYGVATEAFF.

This clone was counted a few times. The chain links TRBV2 to TRBJ1-2; possible D gene TRBD1, 6 bases. The CDR3 length is 14 residues. Per the germline V gene, CDR1 is SNHLY and CDR2 is FYNNEI. V was trimmed by 4 bases and J by 4 bases, leaving 13 bases between them. The CDR3, as DNA: TGTGCCAGCAGTGGTGACAGGACTAGCTATGGCTACACCTTC. Residues: CASSGDRTSYGYTF.

The chain is built from TRBV28 and TRBJ1-2; D is perhaps TRBD1 (6 bases). This CDR3 contains 16 residues. The ends were cut back, 2 bases at V and 7 bases at J, with 20 bases in the middle. CDR1 and CDR2 (germline): MDHEN, SYDVKM. The CDR3 DNA reads as TGTGCCAGCAGTTTACAGTACGCCGCAGGGGCGCGTGGCTACACCTTC. Protein: CASSLQYAAGARGYTF.

The chain couples TRBV11-2 to TRBJ2-1; 9 bases line up with TRBD2. Germline loops: CDR1 SGHAT, CDR2 FQNNGV. CDR3 length: 15 amino acids. Germline trimming cut 5 bases from V and 4 bases from J; bases unmatched to any gene: 6. The CDR3 is CASSPLSGRYNEQFF. The CDR3 DNA reads as TGTGCCAGCAGCCCCTTAAGCGGGAGGTACAATGAGCAGTTCTTC.

The chain links TRBV7-9 to TRBJ2-1; D is possibly TRBD2 (6 bases). CDR3 size: 15 residues. Germline-derived CDR1 and CDR2 are SEHNR and FQNEAQ (reference sequence). With 6 bases removed from V and 11 bases from J, the gap between germline ends came to 23 bases. The CDR3 sequence: CASRSRESLSGKQFF. The CDR3 DNA sequence: TGTGCCAGCAGATCCCGGGAGTCCCTAAGCGGAAAGCAGTTCTTC.

J is TRBJ1-1 and V is TRBV7-2; tentatively, D is TRBD1 (5 bases). Trimming removed 6 bases at V and 3 bases at J, with 17 bases between. The CDR3 covers 15 residues. Germline V gene data show CDR1 as SGHTA and CDR2 as FQGNSA. DNA of the CDR3: TGTGCCAGCAGAGTTGGAACAGGTTGGGACACTGAAGCTTTCTTT. Residues: CASRVGTGWDTEAFF.

The V call is TRBV5-5, the J call TRBJ1-2; D possibly corresponds to TRBD1 (5 bases). Deletions cut 2 bases from V and 2 bases from J, with 13 bases between. The germline V gene has CDR1 SGHKS and CDR2 YYEKEE (reference sequence). The CDR3 has 15 amino acids. CDR3 residues: CASSFPGRNNYGYTF. CDR3 DNA: TGTGCCAGCAGCTTCCCAGGGCGGAACAACTATGGCTACACCTTC. The whole variable domain, remainder taken from reference TRBV5-5 and TRBJ1-2, is DAGVTQSPTHLIKTRGQQVTLRCSPISGHKSVSWYQQVLGQGPQFIFQYYEKEERGRGNFPDRFSARQFPNYSSELNVNALLLGDSALYLCASSFPGRNNYGYTFGSGTRLTVV.

V and J are TRBV7-8 and TRBJ2-6; 11 nucleotides match TRBD1. Germline lookup yields CDR1 SGHVS and CDR2 FQNEAQ. CDR3 size: 18 residues. Trimming removed 0 bases from V and 4 bases from J; junction bases left unmatched: 5. The DNA for the CDR3 is TGTGCCAGCAGCTTAGCCGGACAGGGGGCGACCGGGGCCAACGTCCTGACTTTC. Amino acids: CASSLAGQGATGANVLTF. Complete variable domain (other parts from reference TRBV7-8 and TRBJ2-6): GAGVSQSPRYKVAKRGQDVALRCDPISGHVSLFWYQQALGQGPEFLTYFQNEAQLDKSGLPSDRFFAERPEGSVSTLKIQRTQQEDSAVYLCASSLAGQGATGANVLTFGAGSRLTVL.

The chain recombines TRBV18 with TRBJ2-7, with TRBD2 matching over 9 bases. The J segment lost 2 bases and the V segment lost 2 bases, leaving 4 bases of the junction unmatched. This CDR3 has 15 residues. Germline lookup yields CDR1 KGHSH and CDR2 LQKENI. The CDR3 nucleotides are TGTGCCAGCTCACCAGGGGCGGGAGGGACCTACGAGCAGTACTTC. Protein sequence: CASSPGAGGTYEQYF.

The chain has TRBV28 and TRBJ1-1; TRBD1 might be the D (6 bases). Germline CDR1 and CDR2: MDHEN and SYDVKM. This CDR3 has 12 amino acids. Trimming removed 10 bases from V and 9 bases from J, with 18 bases in between. The CDR3 spells CATSQGIFQAFF. The CDR3, as DNA: TGTGCCACTTCACAGGGAATTTTTCAAGCTTTCTTT. Based on the CDR3 plus reference TRBV28 and TRBJ1-1, the full variable domain is DVKVTQSSRYLVKRTGEKVFLECVQDMDHENMFWYRQDPGLGLRLIYFSYDVKMKEKGDIPEGYSVSREKKERFSLILESASTNQTSMYLCATSQGIFQAFFGQGTRLTVV.

The chain has TRBV5-1 and TRBJ1-4, with 7 bases that match TRBD1. CDR3 length equals 14 residues. Trimming took 0 bases from V and 7 from J; bases not matched to a gene: 3. Per germline, CDR1 SGHRS and CDR2 YFSETQ. The CDR3 DNA sequence: TGCGCCAGCAGCTTGGTCGCAGGGGGTGAAAAACTGTTTTTT. It specifies CASSLVAGGEKLFF.

The chain is built from TRBV5-4 and TRBJ2-7; maybe TRBD1 (5 bases). Between the trimmed V and J ends, which lost 0 bases and 5 bases, there was a span of 9 bases. The CDR3 has 13 residues. The germline V gene encodes CDR1 SGHNT and CDR2 YYREEE (reference sequence). This CDR3 is CASSLGQRNEQYF. CDR3 bases: TGTGCCAGCAGCTTGGGACAGAGAAACGAGCAGTACTTC. Looking up the rest from reference TRBV5-4 and TRBJ2-7 gives the full variable domain: ETGVTQSPTHLIKTRGQQVTLRCSSQSGHNTVSWYQQALGQGPQFIFQYYREEENGRGNFPPRFSGLQFPNYSSELNVNALELDDSALYLCASSLGQRNEQYFGPGTRLTVT.

The chain carries TRBV4-2 and TRBJ1-1; tentatively, D is TRBD1 (6 bases). Germline V CDR1 and CDR2: LGHNA, YNFKEQ. Deletions cut 3 bases from V and 6 bases from J, with 11 bases between. The CDR3 covers 13 residues. CDR3 nucleotide sequence: TGTGCCAGCAGCCAGCGGGGGCCCTCTGAAGCTTTCTTT. As protein: CASSQRGPSEAFF.

This chain joins TRBV18 and TRBJ1-2; no firm D call. The CDR3 has 16 amino acids. Germline V gene data show CDR1 as KGHSH and CDR2 as LQKENI. Between the trimmed V and J ends, which lost 2 bases and 4 bases, there was a span of 17 bases. The DNA of the CDR3 is TGTGCCAGCTCACCAAGTCCTGGGCAGGTTTTCTATGGCTACACCTTC. Amino acids: CASSPSPGQVFYGYTF.

The rearrangement links TRBV14 to TRBJ1-1; D remains ambiguous. From germline, CDR1 is SGHDN and CDR2 FVKESK. The CDR3 loop spans 13 amino acids. V was pared by 2 bases and J by 3 bases, with 7 bases between. The CDR3 region is CASSQNIHTEAFF. CDR3 coding DNA: TGTGCCAGCAGCCAAAACATACACACTGAAGCTTTCTTT.

V usage is TRBV19 and J usage is TRBJ2-1; D ambiguous. V was shortened by 1 base and J by 4 bases, with 8 bases between the two germline ends. Germline assignment: CDR1 LNHDA and CDR2 SQIVND (reference sequence). This CDR3 is built from 14 residues. The CDR3 DNA is TGTGCCAGTAGTATAGGTGTATCGTACAATGAGCAGTTCTTC. As protein: CASSIGVSYNEQFF.